This passage covers 30 T cell receptor beta chains from one sample sequenced in a study of blood T cell repertoires in COVID-19. Data came from immunoSEQ multiplex PCR; TCRdb stores just in-frame clones and leaves some out. The table lists approximately 70,000 clones, more than 75% of them singletons. Source material: peripheral blood. The source of these receptors is a human donor in a cohort sampled during active COVID-19.

V gene TRBV3-1 (or the pseudogene TRBV3-2) combines with J gene TRBJ2-7; 9 bases agree with TRBD2. Germline values: CDR1 LGHDT, CDR2 YNNKEL (reference sequence). The CDR3 consists of 15 residues. The trim removed 4 bases at V and 4 bases at J, leaving 8 bases unmatched. The CDR3 here is CASSRSGGLGYEQYF. CDR3 sequence (DNA): TGTGCCAGCAGCCGCAGCGGGGGGCTCGGATACGAGCAGTACTTC.

The chain recombines TRBV6-5 with TRBJ2-1; the D gene is possibly TRBD1 (5 bases). The CDR3 runs to 14 residues. Germline V lookup: CDR1 MNHEY, CDR2 SVGAGI. The V end was cut by 6 bases, the J end by 2 bases, with 11 bases between. The CDR3 DNA follows: TGTGCCAGCAGAAGGGAAGGGGCCTACAATGAGCAGTTCTTC. This codes for CASRREGAYNEQFF.

CDR3 in amino acids: CASSLDGTPYGYTF. The CDR3 DNA sequence: TGTGCCAGCAGCTTAGATGGGACACCCTATGGCTACACCTTC. The V gene is TRBV11-2, the J gene TRBJ1-2, with D tentatively TRBD1 (6 bases). The CDR3 totals 14 residues. Trimming took off 0 bases at V and 4 bases at J, with 9 bases between the two ends. The germline CDR1 and CDR2 sequences are SGHAT and FQNNGV.

The chain is built from TRBV2 and TRBJ2-4; TRBD2 is a possible D gene (5 bases). Trimming took off 0 bases at V and 4 bases at J, with 13 bases between the two ends. The CDR3 has 16 amino acids. The germline V gene encodes CDR1 SNHLY and CDR2 FYNNEI. For the CDR3, the DNA is TGTGCCAGCAGTGAAGCCTCATCGTGGACTAAAAACATTCAGTACTTC. Its protein is CASSEASSWTKNIQYF.

As for this clone: Other DNA sequences in this specimen translate into the identical CDR3. The genes are TRBV4-1 and TRBJ1-1; TRBD1 might be the D (6 bases). Germline V gene lookup returns CDR1 MGHRA and CDR2 YSYEKL. The V gene lost 4 bases and the J gene lost 4 bases, with 13 bases spanning the gap. The length of the CDR3 is 14 residues. The CDR3: CASSRTGGGTEAFF. The CDR3, as DNA: TGCGCCAGCAGCCGTACGGGAGGGGGCACTGAAGCTTTCTTT.

The chain is built from TRBV29-1 and TRBJ2-3; D gene uncertain. Trimming cost V 8 bases and J 0 bases, with 12 bases left between them. The CDR3 consists of 13 residues. Germline V gene sequence: CDR1 SQVTM, CDR2 ANQGSEA. CDR3 protein: CSPRKASTDTQYF. In DNA form, the CDR3 reads TGCAGCCCGAGGAAGGCTAGCACAGATACGCAGTATTTT.

The chain has TRBV25-1 and TRBJ2-7, with 8 bases aligning to TRBD2. CDR1 is MGHDK and CDR2 is SYGVNS in the germline V gene. This CDR3 has 14 residues. The J segment lost 2 bases and the V segment lost 4 bases, leaving 4 bases of the junction unmatched. The CDR3: CASSGLAGTYEQYF. In DNA form, the CDR3 reads TGTGCCAGCAGTGGCCTAGCGGGCACCTACGAGCAGTACTTC.

This chain uses TRBV28 with TRBJ2-7; 7 bases match TRBD2. Losses at the gene ends were 6 bases for V and 9 bases for J; bases not matched to a gene: 20. From germline, CDR1 is MDHEN and CDR2 SYDVKM. This CDR3 is 16 amino acids long. The CDR3 here is CASSNPTRDYSFVQYF. CDR3 nucleotides: TGTGCCAGCAGCAATCCGACCCGGGACTATTCTTTCGTGCAGTACTTC. The full variable domain, completed using reference TRBV28 and TRBJ2-7, is DVKVTQSSRYLVKRTGEKVFLECVQDMDHENMFWYRQDPGLGLRLIYFSYDVKMKEKGDIPEGYSVSREKKERFSLILESASTNQTSMYLCASSNPTRDYSFVQYFGPGTRLTVT.

The chain has TRBV7-2 and TRBJ2-1; 7 nucleotides match TRBD1. This CDR3 comprises 17 residues. CDR1 and CDR2 (germline): SGHTA, FQGNSA. The V and J ends lost 1 base and 7 bases, in that order; junction bases with no gene match: 13. The CDR3 here is CASSLVGPGGNLNEQFF. The CDR3 DNA sequence: TGTGCCAGCAGCTTAGTCGGGCCAGGGGGTAACCTAAATGAGCAGTTCTTC. The variable domain in full, with the rest retrieved from reference TRBV7-2 and TRBJ2-1, is GAGVSQSPSNKVTEKGKDVELRCDPISGHTALYWYRQSLGQGLEFLIYFQGNSAPDKSGLPSDRFSAERTGGSVSTLTIQRTQQEDSAVYLCASSLVGPGGNLNEQFFGPGTRLTVL.

This chain uses TRBV28 with TRBJ1-1, with TRBD1 as a possible D gene (5 bases). The CDR3 consists of 12 residues. V dropped 7 bases and J dropped 5 bases, with 11 bases sitting between them. Germline V gene data show CDR1 as MDHEN and CDR2 as SYDVKM. CDR3 sequence: CASTPGGTEAFF. CDR3 in DNA: TGTGCCAGCACCCCGGGGGGAACTGAAGCTTTCTTT.

This clone was counted a few times. The rearrangement uses TRBV2 and TRBJ1-1; the D is unclear. Germline values: CDR1 SNHLY, CDR2 FYNNEI. This CDR3 region has 13 residues. V was cut by 6 bases and J by 1 base, with 9 bases left in between. The CDR3, as DNA: TGTGCCAGCAGGGCACAGAGGAACACTGAAGCTTTCTTT. This translates into CASRAQRNTEAFF.

The chain carries TRBV18 and TRBJ1-1; D unclear. The CDR3 has 13 amino acids. Deletions cut 2 bases from V and 5 bases from J, with 9 bases between. The germline V gene has CDR1 KGHSH and CDR2 LQKENI. The CDR3 region has the DNA TGTGCCAGCTCACCAGGGAGAGGTACTGAAGCTTTCTTT. This gives the protein CASSPGRGTEAFF.

V gene TRBV7-9 combines with J gene TRBJ2-1; TRBD2 might be the D (6 bases). Trimming cost V 5 bases and J 0 bases, with 11 bases left between them. The germline V gene has CDR1 SEHNR and CDR2 FQNEAQ (reference sequence). The CDR3 totals 15 residues. The CDR3 DNA sequence: TGTGCCAGCAGCCCGGGGGACCGCTCCTACAATGAGCAGTTCTTC. It is translated as CASSPGDRSYNEQFF. Together with reference TRBV7-9 and TRBJ2-1, the CDR3 gives the full variable domain: DTGVSQNPRHKITKRGQNVTFRCDPISEHNRLYWYRQTLGQGPEFLTYFQNEAQLEKSRLLSDRFSAERPKGSFSTLEIQRTEQGDSAMYLCASSPGDRSYNEQFFGPGTRLTVL.

The rearrangement uses TRBV7-9 and TRBJ1-6; 7 bases agree with TRBD1. This CDR3 has 16 amino acids. Trimming at V came to 1 base and at J to 6 bases, leaving 6 bases not matched to a gene. Germline-derived CDR1 and CDR2 are SEHNR and FQNEAQ (reference sequence). CDR3 sequence reads: CASSLGGTALNSPLHF. The DNA for the CDR3 is TGTGCCAGCAGCTTAGGGGGGACAGCTCTTAATTCACCCCTCCACTTT.

V and J are TRBV11-3 and TRBJ2-5; 8 positions match TRBD1. Germline CDR1 is SGHNT and CDR2 is YENEEA. This CDR3 region has 17 residues. With V trimmed by 5 bases and J by 4 bases, 15 bases remained unmatched. The DNA of the CDR3 is TGTGCCAGCAGCCAACGAACCAGGCAGGGGGCGGGAGAGACCCAGTACTTC. As protein: CASSQRTRQGAGETQYF.

J is TRBJ2-2 and V is TRBV9; no firm D call. Between the trimmed V and J ends, which lost 1 base and 5 bases, there was a span of 24 bases. The germline gives CDR1 SGDLS, CDR2 YYNGEE. The CDR3 contains 19 residues. The CDR3 coding sequence is TGTGCCAGCAGCGTAACCTCGGCTAATATAATCGAGCGAACCGGGGAGCTGTTTTTT. Protein sequence: CASSVTSANIIERTGELFF.

The chain combines TRBV4-3 with TRBJ2-3, with D perhaps TRBD2 (6 bases). Trimming took 4 bases from V and 4 from J, leaving 15 bases between them. The CDR3 sequence is 15 residues long. Germline V CDR1 and CDR2: LGHNA, YSLEER. The CDR3 coding sequence is TGCGCCAGCAGCCTAGCGTGGGGCGGGGCAGATACGCAGTATTTT. Protein: CASSLAWGGADTQYF.

This clone came up a few times. Here the CDR3 DNA reads TGCGCCAGCAGCCGAACGACTAGCGCCACTAGCACAGATACGCAGTATTTT. It translates to CASSRTTSATSTDTQYF. This chain links TRBV5-1 with TRBJ2-3; 8 nucleotides align to TRBD2. V lost 4 bases to trimming and J lost 0 bases; unmatched junction nucleotides: 10. The CDR3 covers 17 residues. The V gene's germline CDR1 is SGHRS and CDR2 YFSETQ.

V is TRBV7-8 and J is TRBJ2-5; 15 bases are shared with TRBD2. CDR3 length equals 17 residues. Losses at the gene ends were 7 bases for V and 3 bases for J; bases not matched to a gene: 9. The V gene's germline CDR1 is SGHVS and CDR2 FQNEAQ. CDR3 bases: TGTGCCAGCACCCCCTGGACTAGCGGGGGGGATAAAGAGACCCAGTACTTC. It is translated as CASTPWTSGGDKETQYF. Looking up the rest from reference TRBV7-8 and TRBJ2-5 gives the full variable domain: GAGVSQSPRYKVAKRGQDVALRCDPISGHVSLFWYQQALGQGPEFLTYFQNEAQLDKSGLPSDRFFAERPEGSVSTLKIQRTQQEDSAVYLCASTPWTSGGDKETQYFGPGTRLLVL.

V gene TRBV28 combines with J gene TRBJ2-3, with D possibly TRBD2 on 6 matching bases. CDR3 size: 14 residues. V shed 8 bases and J shed 2 bases, with 14 bases lying between them. Per germline, CDR1 MDHEN and CDR2 SYDVKM. CDR3 nucleotide sequence: TGTGCCAGCTCTTTAGCGGTCCTCACAGATACGCAGTATTTT. It yields the protein CASSLAVLTDTQYF.

This clone was observed once. The J gene is TRBJ1-1, the V gene TRBV29-1; D might be TRBD1 (6 bases). The CDR3 loop spans 13 amino acids. V lost 1 base and J 1 base, leaving 7 bases between the germline ends. Germline CDR1 SQVTM, CDR2 ANQGSEA. CDR3 amino acids: CSVEGGQNTEAFF. CDR3 coding DNA: TGCAGCGTTGAAGGGGGACAGAACACTGAAGCTTTCTTT.

The chain has TRBV5-1 and TRBJ2-4, with D uncertain. This CDR3 is 15 amino acids long. Germline V lookup: CDR1 SGHRS, CDR2 YFSETQ. V shed 0 bases and J shed 0 bases, with 7 bases lying between them. The CDR3 bases are TGCGCCAGCAGCTTGGGGTGGCTAGCCAAAAACATTCAGTACTTC. Encoded protein: CASSLGWLAKNIQYF.

A few counts support this clone. The chain is built from TRBV6-5 and TRBJ2-7, with TRBD2 matching 10 bases. The junction had 6 bases not matched to a gene; V was cut back by 0 bases and J by 4 bases. The CDR3 runs 16 residues. Germline V lookup: CDR1 MNHEY, CDR2 SVGAGI. The CDR3 loop is CASSYSTERGGYEQYF. The CDR3 DNA sequence: TGTGCCAGCAGTTACTCGACCGAGCGGGGGGGTTACGAGCAGTACTTC.

The chain employs TRBV7-2 and TRBJ1-5; 10 positions match TRBD1. Germline V gives CDR1 SGHTA, CDR2 FQGNSA. This CDR3 contains 17 residues. V was pared by 2 bases and J by 5 bases, with 9 bases of the junction left unmatched. The CDR3 reads CASSLRGTGVFDQPQHF. DNA of the CDR3: TGTGCCAGCAGCTTACGCGGGACAGGGGTATTCGATCAGCCCCAGCATTTT.

The V and J genes are TRBV23-1 and TRBJ2-5; D is perhaps TRBD2 (6 bases). TRBV23-1 is an ORF, with its function uncertain. The CDR3 consists of 15 residues. V shed 4 bases and J shed 0 bases, with 12 bases lying between them. CDR3 nucleotide sequence: TGCGCCAGCAGTCCGTGGAGGGGTTACCAAGAGACCCAGTACTTC. Translation gives CASSPWRGYQETQYF.

The table lists this clone with a few counts. The J gene is TRBJ1-3, the V gene TRBV21-1. TRBV21-1 is termed a pseudogene. CDR3 length: 15 residues. The CDR3 region has the DNA TGTGCCAGCAGCGGGCCCCGGGGCTCTGGAAACACCATATATTTT. Translating gives CASSGPRGSGNTIYF.

V gene TRBV3-1 (or the pseudogene TRBV3-2) combines with J gene TRBJ1-3; no clear D. Germline-derived CDR1 and CDR2 are LGHDT and YNNKEL (reference sequence). The CDR3 has 17 residues. Trimming pared 2 bases from V and 0 bases from J, leaving 14 bases between. The CDR3 coding sequence is TGTGCCAGCAGCCAACTGGAGGGTCGCAGCTCTGGAAACACCATATATTTT. It specifies CASSQLEGRSSGNTIYF.

Only one count was recorded for this clone. V is TRBV19 and J is TRBJ1-1, with 8 bases that match TRBD1. Germline-derived CDR1 and CDR2 are LNHDA and SQIVND (reference sequence). The J segment lost 7 bases and the V segment lost 5 bases, leaving 9 bases of the junction unmatched. The CDR3 has 14 residues. This CDR3 reads CASSDRGEVGEAFF. The CDR3 DNA is TGTGCCAGTAGTGACAGGGGCGAAGTAGGTGAAGCTTTCTTT.

This clone was observed a few times. The CDR3 protein is CASSQGAGASYEQYF. As DNA, the CDR3 is TGCGCCAGCAGCCAAGGAGCGGGGGCCAGCTACGAGCAGTACTTC. This chain joins TRBV4-1 and TRBJ2-7; 8 bases line up with TRBD2. Germline lookup yields CDR1 MGHRA and CDR2 YSYEKL. This CDR3 has 15 amino acids. Losses at the gene ends were 1 base for V and 3 bases for J; bases not matched to a gene: 5.

The chain recombines TRBV11-2 with TRBJ1-4; 7 bases agree with TRBD1. Germline V lookup: CDR1 SGHAT, CDR2 FQNNGV. The CDR3 has 12 residues. V lost 4 bases to trimming and J lost 15 bases; unmatched junction nucleotides: 8. CDR3 region: CASSSVTGRLFF. The CDR3 nucleotides read TGTGCCAGCAGCTCTGTGACAGGGCGGTTGTTTTTT.